These 17 T cell receptor beta chains share one sample of origin, sequenced in a study of T cell responses to AZD1222 COVID-19 vaccine. Assay: immunoSEQ multiplex PCR; the TCRdb copy retains only in-frame clones and omits some. The table has 120,000 to 150,000 clones, 85% to 95% seen once. The sample consisted of peripheral blood, taken on day 0 of AZD1222 vaccination. The receptors originated from an adult in good health.

The chain joins TRBV5-1 to TRBJ1-2; D is possibly TRBD1 (5 bases). CDR3 size: 14 residues. Between the trimmed V and J ends, which lost 0 bases and 4 bases, there was a span of 10 bases. Germline CDR1 and CDR2: SGHRS and YFSETQ. Written as DNA, the CDR3 is TGCGCCAGCAGCTTGGCCCAGGGAATCTATGGCTACACCTTC. Protein product: CASSLAQGIYGYTF.

This chain connects TRBV5-1 to TRBJ2-2, with 8 bases lining up with TRBD1. The CDR3 contains 16 residues. Germline CDR1 SGHRS, CDR2 YFSETQ. Germline trimming cut 5 bases from V and 1 base from J; bases unmatched to any gene: 7. The DNA for the CDR3 is TGCGCCAGCAGTATCCCTGGGACAGGGAACACCGGGGAGCTGTTTTTT. Amino acids: CASSIPGTGNTGELFF.

This clone is a singleton in its sample. The J gene is TRBJ2-5, the V gene TRBV9; D gene unclear. Germline CDR1 is SGDLS and CDR2 is YYNGEE. The ends were cut back, 0 bases at V and 5 bases at J, with 11 bases in the middle. The CDR3 sequence is 14 residues long. The CDR3 region is CASSVVDVGETQYF. DNA for the CDR3: TGTGCCAGCAGCGTAGTGGACGTCGGGGAGACCCAGTACTTC.

This rearrangement joins TRBV2 to TRBJ1-2, with D perhaps matching TRBD1 (6 bases). The ends were cut back, 6 bases at V and 3 bases at J, with 11 bases in the middle. The germline CDR1 and CDR2 sequences are SNHLY and FYNNEI. The CDR3 spans 13 residues. The CDR3 here is CASRGAGDYGYTF. CDR3 coding DNA: TGTGCCAGCAGGGGGGCGGGTGACTATGGCTACACCTTC.

The chain joins TRBV19 to TRBJ1-2; no clear D gene. Germline V CDR1 and CDR2: LNHDA, SQIVND (reference sequence). This CDR3 contains 13 residues. The V gene lost 5 bases and the J gene lost 8 bases, with 15 bases spanning the gap. This chain's CDR3 is CASSAQWGSGYTF. The CDR3 nucleotides read TGTGCCAGTAGTGCTCAATGGGGTTCCGGCTACACCTTC.

V usage is TRBV12-3 or TRBV12-4 and J usage is TRBJ1-2; 7 nucleotides match TRBD1. The CDR3 is 13 residues long. J lost 8 bases, V lost 7 bases, and 10 bases had no gene match. The CDR3 sequence: CASTLGGARGYTF. The CDR3 nucleotides read TGTGCCAGCACCCTAGGGGGCGCGCGGGGCTACACCTTC.

The V and J genes are TRBV3-1 (or the pseudogene TRBV3-2) and TRBJ1-1; a possible D gene is TRBD1 (6 bases). Trimming shortened V by 1 base and J by 9 bases, and 6 bases separated the two germline ends. The germline V gene has CDR1 LGHDT and CDR2 YNNKEL (reference sequence). CDR3 length: 11 amino acids. The CDR3 bases are TGTGCCAGCAGCCAAGGGGGGCAAGCTTTCTTT. Its protein is CASSQGGQAFF.

This clone was picked up one time. The genes are TRBV4-1 and TRBJ1-3, with 10 bases identical to TRBD1. V dropped 4 bases and J dropped 8; count of bases not matched to a gene: 17. Germline loops: CDR1 MGHRA, CDR2 YSYEKL. The length of the CDR3 is 18 residues. The CDR3 reads CASSPNPVRDRGRDTIYF. The DNA for the CDR3 is TGCGCCAGCAGCCCCAACCCCGTCCGCGACAGGGGGCGGGACACCATATATTTT.

The gene calls are TRBV2 and TRBJ1-1; D might be TRBD1 (6 bases). The V end was cut by 3 bases, the J end by 5 bases, with 13 bases between. In germline, CDR1 is SNHLY, CDR2 FYNNEI. There are 14 residues in the CDR3. The CDR3 DNA reads TGTGCCAGCAGTGATGGGGGGCATTTAACTGAAGCTTTCTTT. Translating gives CASSDGGHLTEAFF.

CDR3 in DNA: TGTGCCATCAGTGGGGGGGGTCAGCCCCAGCATTTT. Protein: CAISGGGQPQHF. V gene TRBV10-3 combines with J gene TRBJ1-5; D is possibly TRBD1 (5 bases). Trimming pared 4 bases from V and 6 bases from J, leaving 7 bases between. This CDR3 has 12 amino acids. CDR1 is ENHRY and CDR2 is SYGVKD in the germline V gene.

The count of this clone is one. The chain recombines TRBV7-9 with TRBJ2-7; D possibly matches TRBD1 or TRBD2 (5 bases each). There are 12 residues in the CDR3. Germline V gives CDR1 SEHNR, CDR2 FQNEAQ (reference sequence). V shed 5 bases and J shed 6 bases, with 11 bases lying between them. The DNA for the CDR3 is TGTGCCAGCAGCGCGGATGGGGGCGAGCAGTACTTC. Translated, it gives CASSADGGEQYF.

The genes are TRBV11-2 and TRBJ2-7; D unresolved. CDR1 and CDR2 from the germline V gene are SGHAT and FQNNGV. The CDR3 sequence is 14 residues long. Trimming stripped 1 base from V and 7 bases from J, with 14 bases between. CDR3 loop: CASSLALVAGEQYF. The CDR3 DNA follows: TGTGCCAGCAGCTTAGCACTGGTTGCTGGGGAGCAGTACTTC.

This clone was observed once. The J gene is TRBJ1-2, the V gene TRBV9, with D possibly being TRBD1 (6 bases). Looked up from germline, CDR1 is SGDLS and CDR2 is YYNGEE. CDR3 size: 14 residues. Trimming left V 3 bases short and J 3 bases short, with 12 bases between. CDR3 coding DNA: TGTGCCAGCAGCGCCTCACAGGGTTACTATGGCTACACCTTC. It is translated as CASSASQGYYGYTF.

The table lists this clone with a count of one. The V call is TRBV6-4, the J call TRBJ1-1, with 7 bases lining up with TRBD1. The length of the CDR3 is 13 residues. Germline trimming cut 2 bases from V and 9 bases from J; bases unmatched to any gene: 6. Germline V gene data show CDR1 as MRHNA and CDR2 as SNTAGT. CDR3 nucleotide sequence: TGTGCCAGCAGTGACGGAGGGGGCAGGAAAGCTTTCTTT. Protein product: CASSDGGGRKAFF.

A word on this clone: The same CDR3 arises from other DNA sequences in this sample as well. The CDR3 region has the DNA TGCGCCAGCAGCTTGGCACCGGGTTCGGGAAACACCATATATTTT. Residues: CASSLAPGSGNTIYF. The chain combines TRBV5-1 with TRBJ1-3; the D is unclear. CDR1 and CDR2 from the germline V gene are SGHRS and YFSETQ. V gave up 0 bases and J gave up 4 bases, with 11 bases separating them. The CDR3 is made up of 15 amino acids.

This clone has only one observation. The chain joins TRBV2 to TRBJ1-2; TRBD1 agrees at 9 bases. Trimming took 6 bases from V and 8 from J; bases not matched to a gene: 7. This CDR3 is built from 13 residues. The germline V gene encodes CDR1 SNHLY and CDR2 FYNNEI. As DNA, the CDR3 is TGTGCCAGCAGAGACAGGGGGAGCGGAGGCTACACCTTC. It is translated as CASRDRGSGGYTF.

CDR3 in amino acids: CAWNTQGLANEQYF. The CDR3 DNA reads as TGTGCCTGGAACACACAGGGGCTCGCTAACGAGCAGTACTTC. V usage is TRBV30 and J usage is TRBJ2-7, with 7 bases lining up with TRBD1. The CDR3 contains 14 residues. With V trimmed by 4 bases and J by 5 bases, 11 bases remained unmatched. Germline values: CDR1 GTSNPN, CDR2 SVGIG (reference sequence).